Presented here are 31 T cell receptor beta chains from one specimen sequenced in a study of technical replicates of blood from a handful of donors. Sequenced by immunoSEQ multiplex PCR; TCRdb stores in-frame clones only, minus some. The sample consists of tens of thousands of clones, roughly 92% of them appearing once. The sample was T cells isolated from PBMCs. These receptors came from a human donor in good health.

CDR3 protein: CASSLGRGTEAFF. In DNA, the CDR3 is TGTGCCAGCAGTTTGGGCAGGGGGACTGAAGCTTTCTTT. The rearrangement uses TRBV28 and TRBJ1-1; 7 bases match TRBD1. This CDR3 is 13 amino acids long. Germline values: CDR1 MDHEN, CDR2 SYDVKM. The trim removed 3 bases at V and 5 bases at J, leaving 3 bases unmatched.

CDR3 sequence (DNA): TGCGCCAGCAGCCACCCGGACAGGGACGCCGCTGAAGCTTTCTTT. It yields the protein CASSHPDRDAAEAFF. The chain links TRBV4-3 to TRBJ1-1; 8 nucleotides agree with TRBD1. The V gene end was trimmed by 3 bases and the J gene end by 6 bases; junction bases not matched to a gene: 9. The CDR3 spans 15 residues. CDR1 and CDR2 (germline): LGHNA, YSLEER.

J is TRBJ1-2 and V is TRBV19; 7 bases agree with TRBD1. V lost 5 bases and J lost 0; bases outside the gene matches: 6. Germline CDR1 reads LNHDA; CDR2 reads SQIVND (reference sequence). CDR3 length: 15 residues. CDR3 sequence (DNA): TGTGCCAGTAGTCGCCTTGGACAGGCTAACTATGGCTACACCTTC. Residues: CASSRLGQANYGYTF.

This chain connects TRBV28 to TRBJ2-7, with TRBD2 identical over 13 bases. V lost 5 bases to trimming and J lost 4 bases; unmatched junction nucleotides: 8. Germline V gene sequence: CDR1 MDHEN, CDR2 SYDVKM. The CDR3 runs 16 residues. The CDR3 spells CASSQLGLAGVYEQYF. CDR3 coding DNA: TGTGCCAGCAGTCAACTCGGACTAGCGGGAGTATACGAGCAGTACTTC.

The rearrangement joins TRBV19 to TRBJ1-1; D call uncertain. V was clipped by 3 bases and J by 1 base, with 6 bases between them. The germline V gene encodes CDR1 LNHDA and CDR2 SQIVND (reference sequence). This CDR3 spans 13 amino acids. CDR3 protein: CASSMYRNTEAFF. The DNA of the CDR3 is TGTGCCAGTAGTATGTACAGGAACACTGAAGCTTTCTTT.

The CDR3 DNA follows: TGTGCCAGCAGTTACCTACGGGGGAACACCGGGGAGCTGTTTTTT. Translation gives CASSYLRGNTGELFF. The genes are TRBV6-5 and TRBJ2-2; weak D call: TRBD2 (5 bases). V gave up 2 bases and J gave up 1 base, with 8 bases separating them. The CDR3 totals 15 residues. CDR1 and CDR2 (germline): MNHEY, SVGAGI.

The rearrangement links TRBV5-6 to TRBJ1-1; 8 bases match TRBD1. V was pared by 2 bases and J by 1 base, with 7 bases of the junction left unmatched. The CDR3 extends over 16 amino acids. Germline CDR1 SGHDT, CDR2 YYEEEE. CDR3 residues: CASSFGTGAQNTEAFF. CDR3 DNA sequence: TGTGCCAGCAGCTTCGGGACAGGCGCCCAGAACACTGAAGCTTTCTTT.

J is TRBJ1-5 and V is TRBV30, with 9 bases fitting TRBD1. This CDR3 contains 18 residues. Germline V lookup: CDR1 GTSNPN, CDR2 SVGIG (reference sequence). Trimming removed 0 bases from V and 3 bases from J; junction bases left unmatched: 12. The chain's CDR3 is CAWSVPRGQGRINQPQHF. In nucleotides, the CDR3 is TGTGCCTGGAGTGTACCGCGGGGACAGGGTCGGATCAATCAGCCCCAGCATTTT. The full variable domain, its missing parts supplied by reference TRBV30 and TRBJ1-5, is SQTIHQWPATLVQPVGSPLSLECTVEGTSNPNLYWYRQAAGRGLQLLFYSVGIGQISSEVPQNLSASRPQDRQFILSSKKLLLSDSGFYLCAWSVPRGQGRINQPQHFGDGTRLSIL.

The rearrangement joins TRBV7-2 to TRBJ2-5; 7 nucleotides match TRBD1. V trimming: 5 bases; J trimming: 6 bases; junction bases outside the gene matches: 6. Germline V CDR1 and CDR2: SGHTA, FQGNSA. CDR3 length equals 13 residues. CDR3 in amino acids: CASSTGQDQTQYF. As DNA, the CDR3 is TGTGCCAGCAGCACCGGACAGGATCAGACCCAGTACTTC. Looking up the rest from reference TRBV7-2 and TRBJ2-5 gives the full variable domain: GAGVSQSPSNKVTEKGKDVELRCDPISGHTALYWYRQSLGQGLEFLIYFQGNSAPDKSGLPSDRFSAERTGGSVSTLTIQRTQQEDSAVYLCASSTGQDQTQYFGPGTRLLVL.

The chain has TRBV5-4 and TRBJ2-3; possible D gene TRBD2, 6 bases. V lost 2 bases and J 8 bases, leaving 18 bases between the germline ends. Germline assignment: CDR1 SGHNT and CDR2 YYREEE (reference sequence). This CDR3 is 15 amino acids long. This CDR3 is CASSLGDLGTPTQYF. The CDR3 DNA is TGTGCCAGCAGCTTAGGGGACTTGGGGACGCCTACGCAGTATTTT.

This clone was observed a single time. The J gene is TRBJ2-5, the V gene TRBV5-1, with 7 positions matching TRBD2. Germline CDR1 is SGHRS and CDR2 is YFSETQ. The CDR3 consists of 12 residues. After removal of 5 bases from V and 4 bases from J, the junction contained 2 bases not matched to a gene. Written as DNA, the CDR3 is TGCGCCAGCAGTAGCGGGCGAGAGACCCAGTACTTC. This sequence encodes CASSSGRETQYF.

This sequence joins TRBV28 and TRBJ2-7; tentatively, D is TRBD1 (6 bases). This CDR3 is 17 amino acids long. V lost 3 bases and J lost 1, with 19 bases in between. Germline CDR1 and CDR2: MDHEN and SYDVKM. The CDR3 DNA is TGTGCCAGCAGTTTCCCTCCCGGGACATATTCTTCCTACGAGCAGTACTTC. This encodes CASSFPPGTYSSYEQYF.

The rearrangement uses TRBV29-1 and TRBJ1-2, with D perhaps TRBD1 (6 bases). The ends were cut back, 7 bases at V and 0 bases at J, with 15 bases in the middle. Germline V gives CDR1 SQVTM, CDR2 ANQGSEA. The CDR3 has 14 amino acids. DNA for the CDR3: TGCAGCGCCGTACAGGGTGGAGCTAACTATGGCTACACCTTC. Its translation is CSAVQGGANYGYTF.

The chain has TRBV29-1 and TRBJ2-1, with D possibly TRBD2 on 6 matching bases. Germline CDR1 is SQVTM and CDR2 is ANQGSEA. V lost 1 base, J lost 0 bases, and 10 bases lay in between. The CDR3 contains 15 residues. The CDR3 DNA follows: TGCAGCGTTGAAGCGGGGAGGAGCTCCTACAATGAGCAGTTCTTC. Encoded protein: CSVEAGRSSYNEQFF.

This clone appeared once. The V and J genes are TRBV13 and TRBJ1-4; D uncertain. This CDR3 contains 17 residues. Germline CDR1 PRHDT, CDR2 FYEKMQ (reference sequence). V gave up 0 bases and J gave up 3 bases, with 14 bases separating them. This chain's CDR3 is CASSLGREGRANEKLFF. The CDR3 coding sequence is TGTGCCAGCAGCTTAGGCCGGGAAGGGAGGGCTAATGAAAAACTGTTTTTT.

The CDR3 sequence: CASSRGVTGDQPQHF. In DNA form, the CDR3 reads TGTGCCAGTAGCAGAGGGGTGACAGGGGATCAGCCCCAGCATTTT. J is TRBJ1-5 and V is TRBV19, with 8 positions matching TRBD1. Germline V lookup: CDR1 LNHDA, CDR2 SQIVND (reference sequence). J gave up 5 bases and V 6 bases, and 9 bases lay outside the gene matches. The CDR3 sequence is 15 residues long.

This rearrangement joins TRBV5-4 to TRBJ1-5; 10 nucleotides match TRBD1. Germline V gives CDR1 SGHNT, CDR2 YYREEE (reference sequence). CDR3 size: 16 residues. The junction had 11 bases not matched to a gene; V was cut back by 4 bases and J by 7 bases. Here the CDR3 reads CASSGPGTGVHQPQHF. The CDR3 nucleotides are TGTGCCAGCAGCGGCCCCGGGACAGGGGTCCACCAGCCCCAGCATTTT.

This clone appeared a few times. The CDR3 region has the DNA TGTGCCAGCAGCTTAGAGCAGGCCGACTCTGGAAACACCATATATTTT. This sequence encodes CASSLEQADSGNTIYF. The rearrangement links TRBV7-9 to TRBJ1-3, with D unresolved. From germline, CDR1 is SEHNR and CDR2 FQNEAQ (reference sequence). This CDR3 contains 16 residues. Trimming took off 1 base at V and 0 bases at J, with 10 bases between the two ends.

The chain joins TRBV7-3 to TRBJ2-3, with 7 bases identical to TRBD2. Germline assignment: CDR1 SGHTA and CDR2 FQGTGA. J gave up 0 bases and V 4 bases, and 10 bases lay outside the gene matches. The CDR3 is made up of 17 amino acids. This CDR3 is CASSSDAGTMSTDTQYF. In DNA, the CDR3 is TGTGCCAGCAGCTCCGATGCCGGGACTATGAGCACAGATACGCAGTATTTT. The variable domain in full, completed from reference TRBV7-3 and TRBJ2-3, reads GAGVSQTPSNKVTEKGKYVELRCDPISGHTALYWYRQSLGQGPEFLIYFQGTGAADDSGLPNDRFFAVRPEGSVSTLKIQRTERGDSAVYLCASSSDAGTMSTDTQYFGPGTRLTVL.

The chain couples TRBV11-2 to TRBJ2-7; no clear D. This CDR3 region has 15 residues. Germline loops: CDR1 SGHAT, CDR2 FQNNGV. Deletions cut 2 bases from V and 2 bases from J, with 13 bases between. Here the CDR3 DNA reads TGTGCCAGCAGCTTAAACTCGGCAGGCCCCTACGAGCAGTACTTC. It encodes CASSLNSAGPYEQYF.

The chain carries TRBV7-9 and TRBJ2-5, with TRBD2 identical over 13 bases. Germline CDR1 and CDR2: SEHNR and FQNEAQ (reference sequence). J was trimmed by 1 base and V by 5 bases; bases with no gene match: 10. There are 18 residues in the CDR3. CDR3 nucleotides: TGTGCCAGCAGCCCACGAAAGGGACTAGCGGGATTCCAAGAGACCCAGTACTTC. This translates into CASSPRKGLAGFQETQYF.

This chain links TRBV5-1 with TRBJ2-2, with D tentatively TRBD2 (5 bases). The germline gives CDR1 SGHRS, CDR2 YFSETQ. The CDR3 totals 15 residues. V lost 0 bases and J 5 bases, leaving 11 bases between the germline ends. CDR3: CASSLDTGWTGELFF. The CDR3 bases are TGCGCCAGCAGCTTGGATACGGGGTGGACCGGGGAGCTGTTTTTT. The complete variable domain, with remaining parts taken from reference TRBV5-1 and TRBJ2-2, reads KAGVTQTPRYLIKTRGQQVTLSCSPISGHRSVSWYQQTPGQGLQFLFEYFSETQRNKGNFPGRFSGRQFSNSRSEMNVSTLELGDSALYLCASSLDTGWTGELFFGEGSRLTVL.

This sequence joins TRBV5-6 and TRBJ2-5; 7 positions agree with TRBD2. In germline, CDR1 is SGHDT, CDR2 YYEEEE. The CDR3 loop spans 15 amino acids. The ends lost 1 base at V and 2 bases at J; junction bases unmatched: 5. CDR3 loop: CASSLLASGQETQYF. For the CDR3, the DNA is TGTGCCAGCAGCTTGTTAGCTAGCGGACAAGAGACCCAGTACTTC.

V is TRBV13 and J is TRBJ1-1; 9 nucleotides line up with TRBD1. CDR1 is PRHDT, CDR2 FYEKMQ, per germline (reference sequence). The CDR3 has 13 amino acids. Losses at the gene ends were 8 bases for V and 8 bases for J; bases not matched to a gene: 9. The CDR3 protein is CASAPDRGGEAFF. The CDR3 DNA reads TGTGCCAGCGCACCAGACAGGGGGGGAGAAGCTTTCTTT.

The chain recombines TRBV15 with TRBJ2-2; 7 bases are shared with TRBD1. There are 16 residues in the CDR3. V lost 9 bases, J lost 0 bases, and 10 bases stayed unmatched. CDR1 is LNHNV, CDR2 YYDKDF, per germline (reference sequence). The CDR3 loop reads CATTTGPEANTGELFF. The CDR3 region has the DNA TGTGCCACTACGACAGGGCCAGAAGCGAACACCGGGGAGCTGTTTTTT.

V and J are TRBV4-1 and TRBJ2-7; D not certain. This CDR3 spans 12 amino acids. V dropped 1 base and J dropped 6 bases, with 7 bases sitting between them. From germline, CDR1 is MGHRA and CDR2 YSYEKL. In DNA, the CDR3 is TGCGCCAGCAGCCAAGTCCTCGGCGAGCAGTACTTC. Protein sequence: CASSQVLGEQYF.

This chain connects TRBV7-6 to TRBJ2-3, with 9 bases fitting TRBD2. The CDR3 runs 15 residues. The V and J ends lost 4 bases and 5 bases, in that order; junction bases with no gene match: 7. Germline loops: CDR1 SGHVS, CDR2 FNYEAQ. The CDR3 bases are TGTGCCAGCAGCTCCGGGACTAGCTTACAAGATACGCAGTATTTT. Translated: CASSSGTSLQDTQYF.

The chain couples TRBV9 to TRBJ1-2; no firm D call. The CDR3 contains 13 residues. Germline CDR1 reads SGDLS; CDR2 reads YYNGEE. Trimming shortened V by 0 bases and J by 5 bases, and 8 bases separated the two germline ends. The CDR3 nucleotides are TGTGCCAGCAGCGTAGATACCGAGTATGGCTACACCTTC. Its protein is CASSVDTEYGYTF.

With respect to this clone: At one of its ends the junction is not consistent with the germline gene, which may arise from a read error. The J gene is TRBJ2-1, the V gene TRBV7-9, with TRBD2 matching 8 bases. Per germline, CDR1 SEHNR and CDR2 FQNEAQ (reference sequence). The CDR3 loop spans 11 amino acids. The chain's CDR3 is CASIPGTSLVF. DNA of the CDR3: TGTGCCAGCATCCCCGGGACTAGTCTCGTCTTC.

This clone has a handful of counts. The V gene is TRBV19, the J gene TRBJ1-5; no clear D gene. V gave up 6 bases and J gave up 1 base, with 16 bases separating them. CDR1 LNHDA and CDR2 SQIVND come from the germline V gene (reference sequence). The CDR3 sequence is 16 residues long. Here the CDR3 DNA reads TGTGCCAGTAGCAACTGGGAGGAATACAGCAATCAGCCCCAGCATTTT. It codes for CASSNWEEYSNQPQHF.

This rearrangement joins TRBV20-1 to TRBJ1-2; a weak D match, TRBD1 (6 bases). The CDR3 totals 11 residues. Trimming shortened V by 5 bases and J by 5 bases, and 9 bases separated the two germline ends. Germline CDR1 is DFQATT and CDR2 is SNEGSKA (reference sequence). The CDR3 spells CSAETGYGYTF. CDR3 nucleotide sequence: TGCAGTGCTGAAACAGGGTATGGCTACACCTTC.